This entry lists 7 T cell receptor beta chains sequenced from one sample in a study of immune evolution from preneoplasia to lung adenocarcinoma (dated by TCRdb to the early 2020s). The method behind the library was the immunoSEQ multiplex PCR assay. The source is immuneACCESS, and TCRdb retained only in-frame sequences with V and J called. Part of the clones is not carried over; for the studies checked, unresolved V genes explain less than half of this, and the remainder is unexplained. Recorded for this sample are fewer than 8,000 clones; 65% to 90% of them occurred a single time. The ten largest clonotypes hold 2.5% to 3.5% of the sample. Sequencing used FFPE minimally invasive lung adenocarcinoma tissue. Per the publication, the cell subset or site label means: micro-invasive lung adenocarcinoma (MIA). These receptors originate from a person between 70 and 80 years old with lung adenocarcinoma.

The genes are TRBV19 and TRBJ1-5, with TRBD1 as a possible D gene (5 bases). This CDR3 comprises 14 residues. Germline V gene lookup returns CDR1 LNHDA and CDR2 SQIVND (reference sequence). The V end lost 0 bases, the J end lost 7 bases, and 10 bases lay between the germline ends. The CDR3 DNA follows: TGTGCCAGTAGTATAGACCAGGGTTGGCAGCCCCAGCATTTT. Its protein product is CASSIDQGWQPQHF.

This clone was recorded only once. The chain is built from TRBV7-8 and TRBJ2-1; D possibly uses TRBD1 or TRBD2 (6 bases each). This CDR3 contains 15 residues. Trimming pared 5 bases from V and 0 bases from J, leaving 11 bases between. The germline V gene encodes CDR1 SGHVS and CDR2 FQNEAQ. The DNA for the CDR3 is TGTGCCAGCAGCCCCGGGGGCGACTCCTACAATGAGCAGTTCTTC. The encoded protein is CASSPGGDSYNEQFF.

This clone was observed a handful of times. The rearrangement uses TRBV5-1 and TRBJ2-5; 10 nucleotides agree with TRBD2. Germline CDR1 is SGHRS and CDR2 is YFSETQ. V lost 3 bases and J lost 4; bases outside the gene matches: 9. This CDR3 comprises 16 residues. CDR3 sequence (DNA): TGCGCCAGCAGCTCTGGGACTAGCGCGGGCGGAGAGACCCAGTACTTC. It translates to CASSSGTSAGGETQYF.

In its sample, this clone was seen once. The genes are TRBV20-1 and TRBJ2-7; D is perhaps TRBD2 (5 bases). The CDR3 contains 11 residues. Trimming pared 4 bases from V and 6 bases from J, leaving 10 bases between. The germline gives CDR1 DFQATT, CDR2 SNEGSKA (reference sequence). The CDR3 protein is CSATGDREQYF. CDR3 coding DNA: TGCAGTGCTACCGGGGATCGCGAGCAGTACTTC.

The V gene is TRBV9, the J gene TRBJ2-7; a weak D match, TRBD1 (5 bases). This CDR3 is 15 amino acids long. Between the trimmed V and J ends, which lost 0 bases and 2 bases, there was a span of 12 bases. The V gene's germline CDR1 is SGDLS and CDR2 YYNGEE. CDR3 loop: CASSVDPTGTYEQYF. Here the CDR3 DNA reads TGTGCCAGCAGCGTAGATCCCACAGGCACCTACGAGCAGTACTTC.

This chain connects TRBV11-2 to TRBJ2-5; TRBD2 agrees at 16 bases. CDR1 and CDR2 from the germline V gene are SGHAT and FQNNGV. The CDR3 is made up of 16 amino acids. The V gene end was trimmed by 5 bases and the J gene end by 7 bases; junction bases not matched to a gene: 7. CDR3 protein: CASSPGGTSGGVTQYF. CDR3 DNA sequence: TGTGCCAGCAGCCCCGGGGGGACTAGCGGGGGGGTGACCCAGTACTTC. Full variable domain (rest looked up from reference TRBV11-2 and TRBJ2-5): EAGVAQSPRYKIIEKRQSVAFWCNPISGHATLYWYQQILGQGPKLLIQFQNNGVVDDSQLPKDRFSAERLKGVDSTLKIQPAKLEDSAVYLCASSPGGTSGGVTQYFGPGTRLLVL.

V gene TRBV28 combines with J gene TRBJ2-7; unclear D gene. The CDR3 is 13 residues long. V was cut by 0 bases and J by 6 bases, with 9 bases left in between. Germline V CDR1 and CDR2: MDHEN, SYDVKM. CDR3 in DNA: TGTGCCAGCAGTTTATGGGTCGGGTTCGAGCAGTACTTC. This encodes CASSLWVGFEQYF.